A selection of T cell receptor beta chains follows, all from one sample in a study of blood T cell repertoires in COVID-19. Clones were sequenced by immunoSEQ multiplex PCR, and TCRdb holds only the in-frame ones, with some missing. In the table there are 150,000 to 200,000 clones, roughly four fifths of which are singletons. Sequencing input: peripheral blood. These receptors were collected from a man in his sixties with active or convalescent COVID-19. Both conserved end residues are trimmed from each CDR3. Fields, in order: CDR3 length, J gene, V gene, CDR3 protein.

12 | TRBJ2-7 | TRBV13 | ASSPPGGSYEQY
13 | TRBJ1-1 | TRBV7-2 | ASSPRTGTNTEAF
13 | TRBJ2-5 | TRBV5-6 | ASSPPDRYPETQY
13 | TRBJ2-2 | TRBV10-3 | AISESSLRSGELF
10 | TRBJ1-4 | TRBV29-1 | SAMGAGEKLF
14 | TRBJ1-5 | TRBV19 | ASSLVPQVRNQPQH
11 | TRBJ1-1 | TRBV7-9 | ASRNRDSYEAF
15 | TRBJ2-5 | TRBV7-6 | ASSSGTSGRVGETQY
13 | TRBJ1-6 | TRBV28 | ASSLRDRGYSPLH
11 | TRBJ1-1 | TRBV6-5 | ASNRAEDTEAF
11 | TRBJ2-3 | TRBV18 | ACGGGILDTQY
14 | TRBJ1-1 | TRBV27 | ASSPSPGTLGTEAF
13 | TRBJ2-3 | TRBV6-1 | ASSEPGTSWDTQY
13 | TRBJ2-6 | TRBV28 | ASSLGGSGANVLT
13 | TRBJ2-7 | TRBV10-2 | ACSGGASRSYEQY
14 | TRBJ2-2 | TRBV11-2 | ASSGTSGMGTGELF
13 | TRBJ2-1 | TRBV6-5 | ASRLGLAEGSEQF
10 | TRBJ1-1 | TRBV7-9 | ASSLDSPEAF
12 | TRBJ2-7 | TRBV6-6 | ASSPGQPSYEQY
12 | TRBJ1-5 | TRBV6-5 | ASRPGGGNQPQH
12 | TRBJ2-3 | TRBV27 | ASSSQGGTDTQY
14 | TRBJ1-6 | TRBV19 | ASSIKGGQGVTPLH
13 | TRBJ2-2 | TRBV19 | ASSIGVRGTGELF
11 | TRBJ2-5 | TRBV7-9 | ASGSQVQETQY
16 | TRBJ2-2 | TRBV9 | ASSFLEGLSPNTGELF
14 | TRBJ1-3 | TRBV5-5 | ASSLSVTDSGNTIY
15 | TRBJ2-1 | TRBV5-1 | ASSPIPGLAGVNEQF
12 | TRBJ1-4 | TRBV3-1/TRBV3-2 | ASSQTGIDEKLF
15 | TRBJ1-4 | TRBV18 | ASSPPTGQGLNEKLF
11 | TRBJ2-7 | TRBV29-1 | SVTGARGREQY
10 | TRBJ1-1 | TRBV7-9 | ASSLEGRGRL
13 | TRBJ2-7 | TRBV6-5 | ASSYGQGGTYEQY
12 | TRBJ2-7 | TRBV3-1/TRBV3-2 | ASSQDVRAGEQY
12 | TRBJ1-1 | TRBV19 | ASTQDRVNTEAF
12 | TRBJ2-7 | TRBV27 | ASRYQQGAYEQY
13 | TRBJ1-5 | TRBV10-3 | ATSPLRTGNQPQH
14 | TRBJ1-3 | TRBV5-1 | ASSYAQGARGNTIY
12 | TRBJ2-5 | TRBV9 | ASSVEGRGETQY
13 | TRBJ2-1 | TRBV9 | ASSPLAGAYNEQF
11 | TRBJ1-2 | TRBV19 | ASRDYTRDGYT
12 | TRBJ1-2 | TRBV7-8 | ASSSGGAGYGYT
15 | TRBJ1-3 | TRBV9 | ASSVSGTGASGNTIY